The following is a TCR beta chain sequence with its context. Trimming shortened V by 0 bases and J by 7 bases, and 10 bases separated the two germline ends. There are 14 residues in the CDR3. Germline V CDR1 and CDR2: ENHRY, SYGVKD. This entry belongs to a study of blood T cell repertoires in COVID-19. Study details: Sites across the United States, Italy and Spain contributed samples from acute and convalescent COVID-19. Sample material is recorded as cDNA or gDNA derived from T cells, B-cell-depleted T cells, or PBMCs.

Original processing notes: Reference gene primers were amplified, and this amplification served to estimate nucleated cell counts. TCRdb keeps only in-frame clones here, not all; method: immunoSEQ multiplex PCR. The V and J calls and the clone size are those of that table, but D and trimming were determined from the DNA. The table lists about 260,000 clones, around 87% of them singletons. The sample comprised peripheral blood. The rearrangement uses TRBV10-3 and TRBJ1-5; tentative D call: TRBD1 (5 bases). The TCR comes from a middle-aged woman who had recovered from COVID-19. In DNA, the CDR3 is TGTGCCATCAGTGAGTCGGGGCCGGGCCAGCCCCAGCATTTT. Translation: CAISESGPGQPQHF.